The 22 T cell receptor beta chains below were found in one sample sequenced in a study of T cell changes during pregnancy in multiple sclerosis. Some clones are missing from TCRdb's copy, which holds only in-frame ones; the method was immunoSEQ multiplex PCR. There are around 66,000 clones in the sample; 91% occur only once, and 2.2% lies in the top ten. This material consisted of peripheral blood, taken in the third trimester of pregnancy. These receptors were collected from a female donor in good health, enrolled as a control in a pregnancy study.

The chain employs TRBV2 and TRBJ2-5; 13 bases align to TRBD2. Germline loops: CDR1 SNHLY, CDR2 FYNNEI. Trimming removed 7 bases from V and 2 bases from J; junction bases left unmatched: 4. The CDR3 loop spans 15 amino acids. CDR3 nucleotide sequence: TGTGCCAGCAAACTAGCGGGGGGGGGTCAAGAGACCCAGTACTTC. It codes for CASKLAGGGQETQYF.

This sequence joins TRBV4-1 and TRBJ2-1, with 7 bases matching TRBD2. The V segment lost 4 bases and the J segment 2 bases; nucleotides outside the gene matches: 8. The CDR3 consists of 16 residues. CDR1 is MGHRA and CDR2 is YSYEKL in the germline V gene. The CDR3 sequence is CASSPRESGAYNEQFF. The DNA of the CDR3 is TGCGCCAGCAGCCCCCGGGAAAGCGGGGCCTACAATGAGCAGTTCTTC.

CDR3 sequence reads: CASSLGQALYGYTF. The CDR3 DNA reads TGTGCCAGCAGTTTAGGGCAGGCTCTTTATGGCTACACCTTC. The chain joins TRBV28 to TRBJ1-2; no clear D. CDR3 length equals 14 residues. From germline, CDR1 is MDHEN and CDR2 SYDVKM. Trimming took 2 bases from V and 5 from J, leaving 12 bases between them.

The chain couples TRBV11-3 to TRBJ2-3; TRBD2 is a possible D gene (6 bases). CDR3 size: 13 residues. In germline, CDR1 is SGHNT, CDR2 YENEEA. V lost 5 bases and J 7 bases, leaving 13 bases between the germline ends. In DNA form, the CDR3 reads TGTGCCAGCAGCCCCGGGAGCGCTTATACGCAGTATTTT. The encoded protein is CASSPGSAYTQYF.

V is TRBV6-1 and J is TRBJ1-2, with 7 bases fitting TRBD1. V trimming: 4 bases; J trimming: 1 base; junction bases outside the gene matches: 12. The CDR3 runs 17 residues. The germline V gene encodes CDR1 MNHNS and CDR2 SASEGT. The DNA of the CDR3 is TGTGCCAGCAGTGGGACAGGCCTTACCTTGAGTAACTATGGCTACACCTTC. Encoded protein: CASSGTGLTLSNYGYTF.

Here the CDR3 DNA reads TGTGCCACCAGCAGACCATCGCCGCCAGAGCCCCAGCATTTT. It is translated as CATSRPSPPEPQHF. The genes are TRBV15 and TRBJ1-5, with D hard to call. Germline CDR1 and CDR2: LNHNV and YYDKDF (reference sequence). V lost 2 bases and J lost 8, with 13 bases in between. The CDR3 consists of 14 residues.

V usage is TRBV28 and J usage is TRBJ1-5, with TRBD1 matching 8 bases. The junction had 8 bases not matched to a gene; V was cut back by 6 bases and J by 4 bases. This CDR3 region has 15 residues. From germline, CDR1 is MDHEN and CDR2 SYDVKM. The CDR3 nucleotides read TGTGCCAGCAGCGGCCGGACAGGGTTTAATCAGCCCCAGCATTTT. Amino acid sequence: CASSGRTGFNQPQHF.

The rearrangement links TRBV28 to TRBJ2-1; perhaps TRBD2 as D (6 bases). V was pared by 9 bases and J by 6 bases, with 12 bases between. Germline CDR1 MDHEN, CDR2 SYDVKM. The CDR3 covers 12 residues. In DNA, the CDR3 is TGTGCCAGTTCCACCGGGGGCAATGAGCAGTTCTTC. Translation: CASSTGGNEQFF.

This chain uses TRBV19 with TRBJ2-2, with a tentative D call TRBD2 (5 bases). There are 15 residues in the CDR3. The germline gives CDR1 LNHDA, CDR2 SQIVND (reference sequence). V lost 2 bases and J 5 bases, leaving 12 bases between the germline ends. CDR3 in DNA: TGTGCCAGTAGTATAAGCGGCATGGGGACCGGGGAGCTGTTTTTT. Its protein product is CASSISGMGTGELFF.

The genes are TRBV9 and TRBJ1-4, with TRBD1 matching over 10 bases. Germline V gives CDR1 SGDLS, CDR2 YYNGEE. CDR3 length: 15 residues. Losses at the gene ends were 3 bases for V and 7 bases for J; bases not matched to a gene: 6. The DNA of the CDR3 is TGTGCCAGCAGCGAAGGGGGACAGGGGCCTGAAAAACTGTTTTTT. Its protein is CASSEGGQGPEKLFF.

The chain joins TRBV12-5 to TRBJ2-7; D perhaps matches TRBD1 (5 bases). This CDR3 region has 12 residues. Trimming took off 4 bases at V and 6 bases at J, with 10 bases between the two ends. Germline loops: CDR1 LGHNT, CDR2 FRNRAP. CDR3 sequence: CASGSNTGEQYF. Here the CDR3 DNA reads TGTGCTAGTGGTTCCAATACAGGCGAGCAGTACTTC.

This clone was seen a single time. The chain has TRBV19 and TRBJ2-1; D gene uncertain. Trimming shortened V by 3 bases and J by 10 bases, and 13 bases separated the two germline ends. The CDR3 has 13 residues. CDR1 and CDR2 (germline): LNHDA, SQIVND (reference sequence). This CDR3 is CASSIDRSGEQFF. CDR3 coding DNA: TGTGCCAGTAGTATTGACCGGTCAGGCGAGCAGTTCTTC.

This chain links TRBV6-1 with TRBJ1-5; 7 bases line up with TRBD1. Per the germline V gene, CDR1 is MNHNS and CDR2 is SASEGT. The V segment lost 4 bases and the J segment 3 bases; nucleotides outside the gene matches: 3. CDR3 length: 14 amino acids. The CDR3 reads CASSVTGANQPQHF. CDR3 sequence (DNA): TGTGCCAGCAGTGTTACAGGGGCCAATCAGCCCCAGCATTTT.

The rearrangement joins TRBV19 to TRBJ2-3, with 7 bases identical to TRBD2. Trimming took 2 bases from V and 0 from J; bases not matched to a gene: 5. This CDR3 has 16 residues. Germline assignment: CDR1 LNHDA and CDR2 SQIVND (reference sequence). CDR3 loop: CASSIMAGASTDTQYF. DNA for the CDR3: TGTGCCAGTAGTATAATGGCGGGAGCTAGCACAGATACGCAGTATTTT.

This rearrangement joins TRBV27 to TRBJ2-3, with 8 bases matching TRBD1. The germline V gene has CDR1 MNHEY and CDR2 SMNVEV (reference sequence). The CDR3 covers 22 residues. With V trimmed by 2 bases and J by 0 bases, 22 bases remained unmatched. CDR3 loop: CASSLIWVVGLPGQESTDTQYF. The CDR3 DNA reads TGTGCCAGCAGTTTAATATGGGTTGTGGGGCTTCCGGGACAGGAGAGCACAGATACGCAGTATTTT.

V is TRBV27 and J is TRBJ1-1; D ambiguous. Germline assignment: CDR1 MNHEY and CDR2 SMNVEV (reference sequence). Trimming took off 3 bases at V and 1 base at J, with 9 bases between the two ends. The CDR3 length is 14 residues. CDR3 sequence (DNA): TGTGCCAGCAGTTTGGCGGCAGCGAACACTGAAGCTTTCTTT. Its protein is CASSLAAANTEAFF.

This sequence joins TRBV9 and TRBJ2-1; the match to TRBD2 covers 7 bases. The CDR3 is 17 residues long. V dropped 3 bases and J dropped 6; count of bases not matched to a gene: 15. Germline CDR1 and CDR2: SGDLS and YYNGEE. The CDR3: CASSARGGLGLGNEQFF. The DNA of the CDR3 is TGTGCCAGCAGCGCCCGGGGAGGGCTAGGGTTGGGCAATGAGCAGTTCTTC.

The chain couples TRBV28 to TRBJ1-4; 9 positions agree with TRBD1. V trimming: 6 bases; J trimming: 8 bases; junction bases outside the gene matches: 13. The CDR3 sequence is 16 residues long. Germline V gene lookup returns CDR1 MDHEN and CDR2 SYDVKM. The CDR3 nucleotides read TGTGCCAGCAGGCCCGGACCGGGACAGGGAGGGGAAAAACTGTTTTTT. It translates to CASRPGPGQGGEKLFF.

This chain links TRBV15 with TRBJ1-2; 8 bases are shared with TRBD1. Trimming removed 6 bases from V and 4 bases from J; junction bases left unmatched: 4. There are 13 residues in the CDR3. CDR1 and CDR2 (germline): LNHNV, YYDKDF (reference sequence). The CDR3 nucleotides are TGTGCCACCAGTCTGACAGGGGCCTATGGCTACACCTTC. It translates to CATSLTGAYGYTF.

The chain couples TRBV7-6 to TRBJ2-1; 10 bases agree with TRBD2. CDR3 length: 15 amino acids. Germline CDR1 SGHVS, CDR2 FNYEAQ. V lost 8 bases, J lost 8 bases, and 12 bases stayed unmatched. DNA for the CDR3: TGTGCCAGCGCCAAAGCGGGAGGGAGGTTTGATGAGCAGTTCTTC. Protein: CASAKAGGRFDEQFF. Full variable domain (remainder filled in from reference TRBV7-6 and TRBJ2-1): GAGVSQSPRYKVTKRGQDVALRCDPISGHVSLYWYRQALGQGPEFLTYFNYEAQQDKSGLPNDRFSAERPEGSISTLTIQRTEQRDSAMYRCASAKAGGRFDEQFFGPGTRLTVL.

CDR3 DNA: TGTGCCAGTAGTATAGTCGCTAACTATGGCTACACCTTC. Translation: CASSIVANYGYTF. V usage is TRBV19 and J usage is TRBJ1-2; D gene ambiguous. CDR1 is LNHDA, CDR2 SQIVND, per germline (reference sequence). The CDR3 is made up of 13 amino acids. Trimming left V 1 base short and J 0 bases short, with 3 bases between.

Written as DNA, the CDR3 is TGTGCCAGCAGAATTACTAGCGGTATTTCCTACGAGCAGTACTTC. The encoded protein is CASRITSGISYEQYF. The chain has TRBV27 and TRBJ2-7, with 8 bases lining up with TRBD2. Germline loops: CDR1 MNHEY, CDR2 SMNVEV (reference sequence). The CDR3 has 15 residues. The V segment lost 6 bases and the J segment 1 base; nucleotides outside the gene matches: 8.